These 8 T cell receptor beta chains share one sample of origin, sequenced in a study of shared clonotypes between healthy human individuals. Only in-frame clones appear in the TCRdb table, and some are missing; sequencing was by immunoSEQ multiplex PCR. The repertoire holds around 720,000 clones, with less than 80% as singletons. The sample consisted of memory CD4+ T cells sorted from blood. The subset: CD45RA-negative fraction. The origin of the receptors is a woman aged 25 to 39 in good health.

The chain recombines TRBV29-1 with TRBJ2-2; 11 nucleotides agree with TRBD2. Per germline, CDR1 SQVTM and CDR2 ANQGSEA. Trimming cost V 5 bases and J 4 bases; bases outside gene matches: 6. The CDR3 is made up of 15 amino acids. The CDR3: CSVIAGGPGTGELFF. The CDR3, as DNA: TGCAGCGTTATAGCGGGAGGGCCAGGCACCGGGGAGCTGTTTTTT.

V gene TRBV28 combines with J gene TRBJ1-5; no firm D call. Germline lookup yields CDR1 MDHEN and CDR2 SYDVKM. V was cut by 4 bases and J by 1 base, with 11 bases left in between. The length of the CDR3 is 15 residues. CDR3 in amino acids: CASSWISRSNQPQHF. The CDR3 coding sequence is TGTGCCAGCAGTTGGATATCGAGGAGCAATCAGCCCCAGCATTTT. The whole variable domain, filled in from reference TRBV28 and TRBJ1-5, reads DVKVTQSSRYLVKRTGEKVFLECVQDMDHENMFWYRQDPGLGLRLIYFSYDVKMKEKGDIPEGYSVSREKKERFSLILESASTNQTSMYLCASSWISRSNQPQHFGDGTRLSIL.

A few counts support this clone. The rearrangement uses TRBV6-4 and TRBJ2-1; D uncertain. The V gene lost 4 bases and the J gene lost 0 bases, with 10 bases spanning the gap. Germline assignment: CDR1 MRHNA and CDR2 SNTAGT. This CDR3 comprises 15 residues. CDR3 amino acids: CASSAVGNSYNEQFF. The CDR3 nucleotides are TGTGCCAGCAGTGCTGTGGGTAACTCCTACAATGAGCAGTTCTTC.

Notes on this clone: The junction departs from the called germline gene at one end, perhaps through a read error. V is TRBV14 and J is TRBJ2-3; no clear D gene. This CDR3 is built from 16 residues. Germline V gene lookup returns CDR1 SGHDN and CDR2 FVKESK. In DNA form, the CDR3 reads TGTGCCAGCAGTCAAGTTAGTAAAGCTAGCACAGATACGCAGTATTTT. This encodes CASSQVSKASTDTQYF.

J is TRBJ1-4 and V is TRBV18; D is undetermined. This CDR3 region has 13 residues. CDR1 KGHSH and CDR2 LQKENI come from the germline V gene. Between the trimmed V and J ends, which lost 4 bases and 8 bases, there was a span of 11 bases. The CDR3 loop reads CASSRKEREKLFF. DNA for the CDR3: TGTGCCAGCTCACGGAAAGAAAGGGAAAAACTGTTTTTT.

The CDR3 protein is CASSELGNDYGYTF. The CDR3 region has the DNA TGTGCCAGCAGTGAATTGGGGAATGACTATGGCTACACCTTC. The chain combines TRBV2 with TRBJ1-2; no definite D call. This CDR3 contains 14 residues. Between the trimmed V and J ends, which lost 2 bases and 3 bases, there was a span of 10 bases. Germline CDR1 and CDR2: SNHLY and FYNNEI.

The CDR3 is CAIRGTSGYEQYF. The CDR3 nucleotides are TGTGCCATCAGGGGGACTAGCGGCTACGAGCAGTACTTC. The rearrangement uses TRBV10-3 and TRBJ2-7, with TRBD2 matching over 11 bases. J lost 3 bases, V lost 6 bases, and 1 base had no gene match. CDR1 is ENHRY and CDR2 is SYGVKD in the germline V gene. The CDR3 consists of 13 residues.

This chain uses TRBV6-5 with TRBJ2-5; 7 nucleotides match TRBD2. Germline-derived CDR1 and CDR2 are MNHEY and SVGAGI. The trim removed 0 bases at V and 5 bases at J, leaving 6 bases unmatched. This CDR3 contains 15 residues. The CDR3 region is CASSYSWRERETQYF. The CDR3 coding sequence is TGTGCCAGCAGTTACTCGTGGCGGGAGCGGGAGACCCAGTACTTC.